A selection of T cell receptor beta chains follows, all from one sample in a study of CD8+ T cells in alopecia areata. Produced via immunoSEQ multiplex PCR; TCRdb's table is partial and in-frame only. The table includes 250,000 to 300,000 clones, about 62% detected once. Sample: CD4+ T cells sorted from blood, taken at week 24, from a patient treated with tofacitinib. The receptors were sampled from a human donor with alopecia areata. Each CDR3 is given with its conserved first and last residue. Each record gives: D gene, J gene, clone size, V gene, CDR3 length, CDR3 DNA, CDR3 protein. A D gene is named only where the DNA matches it firmly. Expanded clones are given a class, and other clones once, few, many or no size at all.

>NA|TRBJ1-1|NA|TRBV30|13
TGTGCCTGGAGTGTACGGCCAGGACAGGAAGCTTTCTTT
CAWSVRPGQEAFF
>NA|TRBJ2-3|NA|TRBV5-1|15
TGCGCCAGCAGCTTTGGAAACACTTGGGGAGATACGCAGTATTTT
CASSFGNTWGDTQYF
>NA|TRBJ1-2|NA|TRBV30|14
TGTGCCTGGAGTAGAGGGCAGGGAAACTATGGCTACACCTTC
CAWSRGQGNYGYTF
>NA|TRBJ2-7|NA|TRBV10-3|16
TGTGCCATGAGCCCTCGCTGGACAGCACTATCCTACGAGCAGTACTTC
CAMSPRWTALSYEQYF
>NA|TRBJ1-3|few|TRBV7-2|14
TGTGCCAGCAGCTTAGAATACTCTGGAAACACCATATATTTT
CASSLEYSGNTIYF
>NA|TRBJ1-1|NA|TRBV6-6|11
TGTGCCAGCAGGGGGAGGGGGGAAGCTTTCTTT
CASRGRGEAFF
>TRBD1|TRBJ1-1|NA|TRBV7-6|13
TGTGCCAGCGGTACAGGGGGTGACACTGAAGCTTTCTTT
CASGTGGDTEAFF
>NA|TRBJ2-3|NA|TRBV6-1|15
TGTGCCAGCAGTGAAACCAGGGTGGGCACAGATACGCAGTATTTT
CASSETRVGTDTQYF
>TRBD1|TRBJ1-6|NA|TRBV30|20
TGTGCCTGGAGTGCCCTCCCTGGACAGGGGACAAGCTCCTATAATTCACCCCTCCACTTT
CAWSALPGQGTSSYNSPLHF
>NA|TRBJ1-5|NA|TRBV28|15
TGTGCCAGCAATCCCGCGGGGGCAGGGGACCAGCCCCAGCATTTT
CASNPAGAGDQPQHF
>TRBD1|TRBJ2-7|NA|TRBV20-1|11
TGCAGTGCTGAAGGGGGCGGCGAGCAGTACTTC
CSAEGGGEQYF
>TRBD2|TRBJ2-5|NA|TRBV7-2|18
TGTGCCAGCAGCTTGGGCGGCCCGGGACTAGCGGGAAGAGAGCCCCAGTACTTC
CASSLGGPGLAGREPQYF
>TRBD1|TRBJ1-1|NA|TRBV6-5|13
TGTGCCAGCAGTTGGACAGGGAGGACTGAAGCTTTCTTT
CASSWTGRTEAFF
>NA|TRBJ1-3|few|TRBV15|15
TGTGCCACCAGCAGAGATCGGACCTCTGGAAACACCATATATTTT
CATSRDRTSGNTIYF
>TRBD1|TRBJ1-1|NA|TRBV28|14
TGTGCCAGCATAGGACAGGGAGGGGGCACTGAAGCTTTCTTT
CASIGQGGGTEAFF
>NA|TRBJ2-1|NA|TRBV5-6|16
TGTGCCAGCAGCCGCTTCCAGGGTCCAGCCTACAATGAGCAGTTCTTC
CASSRFQGPAYNEQFF
>NA|TRBJ2-7|NA|TRBV28|14
TGTGCCAGTAGTTTAGGGGGAAACTCCTACGAGCAGTACTTC
CASSLGGNSYEQYF
>NA|TRBJ2-7|NA|TRBV30|11
TGTGCCTGGAGTGAGTGGTACGAGCAGTACTTC
CAWSEWYEQYF
>TRBD1|TRBJ1-4|NA|TRBV29-1|14
TGCAGCGTTGACCCTGGACAGGGGCGGGAAAAACTGTTTTTT
CSVDPGQGREKLFF
>NA|TRBJ2-6|NA|TRBV9|14
TGTGCCAGCACCTCCTTCAAGGGAGCCAACGTCCTGACTTTC
CASTSFKGANVLTF
>TRBD1|TRBJ1-6|NA|TRBV7-9|13
TGTGCCACCAGAACAGGGGACAATTCACCCCTCCACTTT
CATRTGDNSPLHF
>TRBD2|TRBJ2-3|NA|TRBV4-1|15
TGCGCCAGCAGCCAACTGGGACTAGCGGGGGATACGCAGTATTTT
CASSQLGLAGDTQYF
>TRBD1|TRBJ1-2|NA|TRBV29-1|13
TGCAGCGCCGACAGGGGGAAGAGGTATGGCTACACCTTC
CSADRGKRYGYTF
>NA|TRBJ2-7|NA|TRBV28|17
TGTGCCAGCAGTCCGTCGCCGGGTCAGCTTAGCTCCTACGAGCAGTACTTC
CASSPSPGQLSSYEQYF
>NA|TRBJ1-5|NA|TRBV7-2|13
TGTGCCAGCAGCCCTAGAGGGGGGCAGCCCCAGCATTTT
CASSPRGGQPQHF
>NA|TRBJ1-2|few|TRBV30|13
TGTGCCTGGAGTCCGGGACCAGGACGCGGCTACACCTTC
CAWSPGPGRGYTF
>NA|TRBJ1-2|few|TRBV6-5|13
TGTGCCAGCAGTCACCCCCCGTGGGAGGGCTACACCTTC
CASSHPPWEGYTF
>NA|TRBJ2-3|NA|TRBV29-1|16
TGCAGCGTTGAAGATTTGGTGGGACGGACCACAGATACGCAGTATTTT
CSVEDLVGRTTDTQYF
>TRBD1|TRBJ1-2|NA|TRBV7-3|15
TGTGCCAGCAGCTCGGACAGGGGGCGAAACTATGGCTACACCTTC
CASSSDRGRNYGYTF
>NA|TRBJ2-7|NA|TRBV30|15
TGTGCCTGGAGTACGGGTCTGGGTTGGAACTACGAGCAGTACTTC
CAWSTGLGWNYEQYF
>TRBD1|TRBJ2-3|few|TRBV7-9|15
TGTGCCAGCAGCCCCGGGACAGATCTCACGGATACGCAGTATTTT
CASSPGTDLTDTQYF
>NA|TRBJ2-1|NA|TRBV29-1|14
TGCAGCGTTGAGGTAGGACAGATTCGCAATGAGCAGTTCTTC
CSVEVGQIRNEQFF
>NA|TRBJ2-5|NA|TRBV7-9|14
TGTGCCAGCAGCTTAGCCGGGTTTGCGGAGACCCAGTACTTC
CASSLAGFAETQYF
>NA|TRBJ2-2|NA|TRBV6-5|11
TGTGCCAGCGAAAAGTTCGGGGAGCTGTTTTTT
CASEKFGELFF
>TRBD2|TRBJ2-5|NA|TRBV4-1|20
TGCGCCAGCAGCCAAGATAGGCCTAGCGGGGGGTTCTGGGGCCAAGAGACCCAGTACTTC
CASSQDRPSGGFWGQETQYF
>NA|TRBJ1-1|NA|TRBV16|13
TGTGCCAGCAGCCAATCTTGGGGCACTGAAGCTTTCTTT
CASSQSWGTEAFF
>NA|TRBJ2-3|once|TRBV5-1|15
TGCGCCAGCAGCTTGGCTTTTTCGACCACAGATACGCAGTATTTT
CASSLAFSTTDTQYF
>NA|TRBJ2-1|once|TRBV5-4|19
TGTGCCAGCAGCTGGGGAGGGACAGTCCAGGCCAGTCCCTACAATGAGCAGTTCTTC
CASSWGGTVQASPYNEQFF
>TRBD1|TRBJ1-1|NA|TRBV2|14
TGTGCCAGCAGTCGACAGGGTGGGAACACTGAAGCTTTCTTT
CASSRQGGNTEAFF
>NA|TRBJ1-2|NA|TRBV29-1|15
TGCAGCGTTGAAATGGGCCCTCAAAGGAACTATGGCTACACCTTC
CSVEMGPQRNYGYTF
>NA|TRBJ2-5|NA|TRBV29-1|15
TGCAGCGTTGTACCCTCTCGACTATCCGTTGTGTCCCAGTACTTC
CSVVPSRLSVVSQYF
>NA|TRBJ2-7|NA|TRBV19|13
TGTGCCAGTAGCTCCCACCGGGGTGGGGAGCAGTACTTC
CASSSHRGGEQYF
>NA|TRBJ2-1|NA|TRBV30|14
TGTGCCTGGAACCACTTGCGGGGTGACAATGAGCAGTTCTTC
CAWNHLRGDNEQFF
>NA|TRBJ1-1|NA|TRBV7-9|14
TGTGCCAGCAGCCCAGGACACCTGGGGACTGAAGCTTTCTTT
CASSPGHLGTEAFF
>NA|TRBJ2-3|NA|TRBV29-1|13
TGCAGCGTTAGGTTGGGCCTCGGTTATACGCAGTATTTT
CSVRLGLGYTQYF
>NA|TRBJ2-2|few|TRBV4-2|15
TGTGCCAGCAGCCAAGCGGATGCGCGACCCGGGGAGCTGTTTTTT
CASSQADARPGELFF
>NA|TRBJ2-6|NA|TRBV27|12
TGTGCCAGCACCCAGGAAGCCTCCGTCCTGACTTTC
CASTQEASVLTF
>NA|TRBJ1-1|NA|TRBV19|15
TGTGCCAGCAGGGGTGGCAGAACGATGAACACTGAAGCTTTCTTT
CASRGGRTMNTEAFF
>NA|TRBJ2-4|NA|TRBV7-2|11
TGTGCCAGCAGCCAGCGAAACATTCAGTACTTC
CASSQRNIQYF
>NA|TRBJ1-6|NA|TRBV30|13
TGTGCCTGGAGGGACAGTTATAATTCACCCCTCCACTTT
CAWRDSYNSPLHF
>NA|TRBJ2-7|NA|TRBV6-1|14
TGTGCCAGCACCCTGCAGGGGCCCTCCTACGAGCAGTACTTC
CASTLQGPSYEQYF
>NA|TRBJ1-4|NA|TRBV2|15
TGTGCCAGCAGGTCCCAAGGCCGGAGGGATGAAAAACTGTTTTTT
CASRSQGRRDEKLFF
>TRBD1|TRBJ1-6|NA|TRBV10-3|14
TGTGCCATCAGGGCAGGGGGAGACGATTCACCCCTCCACTTT
CAIRAGGDDSPLHF
>NA|TRBJ2-5|NA|TRBV19|15
TGTGCCAGTAGTTCGGACTCCAGATTTCAAGAGACCCAGTACTTC
CASSSDSRFQETQYF
>NA|TRBJ1-2|NA|TRBV29-1|11
TGCAGCGTCAGGGATAACTATGGCTACACCTTC
CSVRDNYGYTF
>NA|TRBJ2-1|NA|TRBV6-5|13
TGTGCCAGCAGCCCGGGGACTGCGATGAAGCAGTTCTTC
CASSPGTAMKQFF
>NA|TRBJ1-2|NA|TRBV5-6|14
TGTGCCAGCAGCTTGCCCCAGCCGCTCTATGGCTACACCTTC
CASSLPQPLYGYTF
>NA|TRBJ2-7|few|TRBV6-5|14
TGTGCCAGCAGTCCCCGATCAGTTTCCTACGAGCAGTACTTC
CASSPRSVSYEQYF